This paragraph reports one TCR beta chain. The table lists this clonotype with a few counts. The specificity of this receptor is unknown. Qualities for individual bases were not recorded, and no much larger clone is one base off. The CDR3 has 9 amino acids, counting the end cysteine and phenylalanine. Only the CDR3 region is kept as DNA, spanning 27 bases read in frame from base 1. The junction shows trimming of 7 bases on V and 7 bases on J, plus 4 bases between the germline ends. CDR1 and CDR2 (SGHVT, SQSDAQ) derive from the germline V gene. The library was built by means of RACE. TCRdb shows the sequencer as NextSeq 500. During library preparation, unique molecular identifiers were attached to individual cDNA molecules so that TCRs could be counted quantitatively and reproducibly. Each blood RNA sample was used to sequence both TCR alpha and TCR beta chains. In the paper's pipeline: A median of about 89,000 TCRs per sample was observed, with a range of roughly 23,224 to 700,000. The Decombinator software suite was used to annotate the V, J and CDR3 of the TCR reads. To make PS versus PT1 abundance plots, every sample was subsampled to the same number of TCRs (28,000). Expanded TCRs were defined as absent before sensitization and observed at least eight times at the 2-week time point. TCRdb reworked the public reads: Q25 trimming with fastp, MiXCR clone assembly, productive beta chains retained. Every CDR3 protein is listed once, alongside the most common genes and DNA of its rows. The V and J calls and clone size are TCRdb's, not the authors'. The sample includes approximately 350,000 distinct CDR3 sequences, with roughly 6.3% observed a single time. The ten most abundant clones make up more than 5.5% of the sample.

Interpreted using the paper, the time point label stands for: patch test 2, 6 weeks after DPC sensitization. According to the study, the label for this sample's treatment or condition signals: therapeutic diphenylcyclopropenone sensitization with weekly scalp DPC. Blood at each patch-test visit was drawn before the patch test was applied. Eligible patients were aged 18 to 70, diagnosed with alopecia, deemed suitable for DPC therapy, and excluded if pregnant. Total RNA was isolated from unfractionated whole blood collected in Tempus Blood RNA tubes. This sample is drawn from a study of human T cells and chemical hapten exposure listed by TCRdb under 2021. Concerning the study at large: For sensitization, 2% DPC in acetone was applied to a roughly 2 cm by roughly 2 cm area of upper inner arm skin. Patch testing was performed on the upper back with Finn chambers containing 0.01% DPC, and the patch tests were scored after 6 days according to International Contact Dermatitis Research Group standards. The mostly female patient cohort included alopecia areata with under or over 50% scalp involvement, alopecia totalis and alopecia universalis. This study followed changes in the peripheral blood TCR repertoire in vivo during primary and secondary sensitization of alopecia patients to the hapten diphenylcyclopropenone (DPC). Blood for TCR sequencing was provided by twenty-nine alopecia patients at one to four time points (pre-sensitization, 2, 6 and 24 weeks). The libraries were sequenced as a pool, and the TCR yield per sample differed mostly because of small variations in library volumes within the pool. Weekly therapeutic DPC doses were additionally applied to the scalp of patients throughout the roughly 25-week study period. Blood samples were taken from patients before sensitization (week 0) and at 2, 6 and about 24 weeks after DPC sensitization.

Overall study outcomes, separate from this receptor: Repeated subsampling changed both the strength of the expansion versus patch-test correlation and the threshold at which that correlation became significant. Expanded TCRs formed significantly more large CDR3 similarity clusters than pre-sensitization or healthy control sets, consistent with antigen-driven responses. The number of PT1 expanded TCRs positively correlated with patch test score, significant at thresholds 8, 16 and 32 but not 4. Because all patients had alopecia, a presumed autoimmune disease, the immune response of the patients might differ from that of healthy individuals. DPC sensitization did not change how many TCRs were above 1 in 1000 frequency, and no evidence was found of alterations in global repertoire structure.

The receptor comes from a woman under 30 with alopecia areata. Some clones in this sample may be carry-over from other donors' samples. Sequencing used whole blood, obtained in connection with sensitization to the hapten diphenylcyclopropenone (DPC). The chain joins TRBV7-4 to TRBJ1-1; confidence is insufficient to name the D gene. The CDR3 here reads CASNLEAFF. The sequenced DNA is TGTGCCAGCAACCTTGAAGCTTTCTTT. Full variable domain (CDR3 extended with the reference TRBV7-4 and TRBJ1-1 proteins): GAGVSQSPRYKVAKRGRDVALRCDSISGHVTLYWYRQTLGQGSEVLTYSQSDAQRDKSGRPSGRFSAERPERSVSTLKIQRTEQGDSAVYLCASNLEAFFGQGTRLTVV.